This T cell receptor beta chain was observed in a study of molecular identifiers for immune sequencing clone quantification. TCRdb used MiXCR to reprocess the PCR reads, holding one entry per CDR3 protein. The sample records 400,000 to 600,000 distinct CDR3 sequences, about 21% being singletons. The CDR3 length is 13 residues. Germline V gene data show CDR1 as SGHDT and CDR2 as YYEEEE. V was trimmed by 5 bases and J by 9 bases, leaving 14 bases between them. This rearrangement joins TRBV5-6 to TRBJ2-2, with D tentatively TRBD1 (5 bases). This TCR came from a human donor in good health. Some libraries in this study had Jurkat cell RNA spiked in. Sequencing was carried out using naive CD8+ T cells from blood, with Jurkat cell RNA spiked in. Noted subset: FACS-sorted CD8+CD4-CCR7+CD45RA+ naive T cells. CDR3 protein: CASRPGLARELFF. As DNA, the CDR3 is TGTGCCAGCAGGCCAGGGTTGGCCAGGGAGCTGTTTTTT.